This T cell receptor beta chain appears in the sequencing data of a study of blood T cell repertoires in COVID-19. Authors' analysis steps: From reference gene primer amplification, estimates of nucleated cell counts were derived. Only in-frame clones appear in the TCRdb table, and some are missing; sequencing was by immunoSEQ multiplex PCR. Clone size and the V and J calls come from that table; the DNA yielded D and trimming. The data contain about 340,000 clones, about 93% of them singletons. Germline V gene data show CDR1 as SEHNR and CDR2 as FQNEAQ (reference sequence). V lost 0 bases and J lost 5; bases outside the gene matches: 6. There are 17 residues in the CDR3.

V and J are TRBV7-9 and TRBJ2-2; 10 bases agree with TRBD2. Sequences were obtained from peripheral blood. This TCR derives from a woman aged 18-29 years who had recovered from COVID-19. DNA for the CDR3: TGTGCCAGCAGCTTAGCCCTAGCGGGAGTCGGGACCGGGGAGCTGTTTTTT. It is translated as CASSLALAGVGTGELFF. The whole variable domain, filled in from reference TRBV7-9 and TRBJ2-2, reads DTGVSQNPRHKITKRGQNVTFRCDPISEHNRLYWYRQTLGQGPEFLTYFQNEAQLEKSRLLSDRFSAERPKGSFSTLEIQRTEQGDSAMYLCASSLALAGVGTGELFFGEGSRLTVL.